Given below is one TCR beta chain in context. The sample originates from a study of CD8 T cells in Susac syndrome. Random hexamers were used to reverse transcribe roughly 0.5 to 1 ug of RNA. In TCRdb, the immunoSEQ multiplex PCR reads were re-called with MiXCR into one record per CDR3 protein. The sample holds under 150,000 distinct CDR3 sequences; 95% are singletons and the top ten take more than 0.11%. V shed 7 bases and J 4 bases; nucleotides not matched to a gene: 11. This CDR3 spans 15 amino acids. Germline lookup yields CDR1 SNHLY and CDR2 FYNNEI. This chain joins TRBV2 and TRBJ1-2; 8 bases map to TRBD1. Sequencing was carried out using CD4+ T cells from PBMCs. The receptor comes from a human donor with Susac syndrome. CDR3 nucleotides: TGTGCCAGCACCCCATCGACAGGGGCGTCCTATGGCTACACCTTC. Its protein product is CASTPSTGASYGYTF.